This T cell receptor (beta chain) was recovered during a study of shared clonotypes between healthy human individuals (dated by TCRdb to about 2020). For the wider study: The cohort comprised a couple of women and a few men aged 18 to 49 years. For each donor, three plates each were used for CD4 naive and CD4 memory, two plates were used for CD8 naive, and one plate was used for CD8 memory. Blood TCR repertoires of several healthy adults were deeply sequenced to estimate repertoire size and the extent of clonotype sharing between individuals. To increase sequencing depth and limit assay-specific biases, TCR repertoire library preparation and sequencing were carried out by different laboratories using diverse techniques. Leukapheresis yielded between about 0.94 and 9 billion PBMCs per donor. Findings and caveats that apply to the study as a whole: Based on pairwise subsampling, the degree of clonotype sharing among donors was expected to be affected by sequencing depth. Naive subsets generally had larger estimated clonotype richness than memory subsets. Higher generation probabilities were observed for clonotypes shared by all four sorted-subset donors than for non-shared clonotypes. Sampling was restricted to blood, and TCR repertoires in tissues likely differ from the TCR repertoires found in blood. The genetic and exposure-history diversity represented was limited by the small number of donors. Sharing across a few donors was observed for roughly 5.4% of naive CD4, over 3% of naive CD8, roughly 2.3% of memory CD4, and roughly 0.4% of memory CD8 clonotypes. Incomplete sequencing was indicated by rarefaction of sorted-subset datasets, despite the large sequencing depth.

CD8 naive samples were obtained by positive selection for CCR7 among CD45RO-negative cells, yielding a CD45RA+CCR7+ population from which TemRA cells were excluded. Healthy HIV-negative adults with no recently reported acute infections or vaccinations were included as donors. Every donor was a Caucasian adult residing in Nashville, Tennessee, USA. After blood collection by leukapheresis, PBMCs were isolated using Ficoll-Histopaque density gradient centrifugation and then cryopreserved in the vapor phase of liquid nitrogen. Analytical flow cytometry was used to check the purity and quantity of every magnetically sorted T cell population. Genomic DNA was isolated from each sorted fraction and quantified by UV absorbance on a Nanodrop 2000c. The germline V gene supplies CDR1 SGHDT and CDR2 YYEEEE. The cysteine opens and the phenylalanine closes a CDR3 of 16 amino acids. CDR3 DNA is the only sequence kept; it has 48 bases, read in frame from the first base.

TCR CDR3 regions were amplified from genomic DNA by multiplex PCR using the deep immunoSEQ assay. For each cell subset, the extracted genomic DNA was distributed evenly across all wells of several immunoSEQ 96-well plates, and each plate served as one replicate. For sorted subsets, 200 to 250 ng of genomic DNA, equivalent to roughly 33,000 T cell genomes, went into each replicate PCR. Purified libraries were quantified with a Qubit 3.0 fluorometer, sized on a Bioanalyzer 2100, and re-quantified with the KAPA Library Quantification kit. Every immunoSEQ 96-well plate was sequenced on a dedicated single-read 150-cycle Illumina NextSeq 550 flow cell. The paper's data handling went like this. Because the immunoSEQ output held only junctional sequences and lacked quality scores, the filtering could not match the filtering applied to full-length reads. To assign V/J genes and CDR3, sequences were annotated using PyIR, a Python wrapper for IgBLAST v1.9, with IMGT germline references. Any read was removed if the V/J assignment was weak (E-value above 1e-6), the CDR3 was missing, or the read contained stop codons, out-of-frame junctions, or ambiguous translated residues. V3J clonotypes were defined as sequences sharing the same inferred V gene, J gene, and CDR3 amino acid sequence. To compute the percentage overlap between repertoires, the number of shared unique clonotypes was divided by the size of the smaller repertoire. Richness of each repertoire was evaluated using RTK rarefaction, the Chao1 estimator, and Recon v2.1 estimates of unobserved clonotypes. OLGA was used to compute generation probabilities for all TCRbeta clonotypes that the gDNA method yielded from a handful of donors. As stored in TCRdb, this immuneACCESS dataset retains in-frame rearrangements with V and J assigned. A fraction of the clones does not appear; measured against another copy, unresolved V genes explain less than half of the discrepancy, and the remainder lacks a known reason. V, J and clone size are taken as reported in that table, and D and trimming were inferred from the DNA itself. In all, the sample holds millions of clones, and roughly 95% of those were seen once. The top ten clones comprise around 1.1% of the sample.

Notes on this clone: What antigen it recognizes has not been identified. The junction does not match germline at one end; this may be a read error.

The chain is made from TRBV5-6 and TRBJ2-2; TRBD2 lines up with 13 middle nucleotides. The receptor was derived from a man younger than 30 in good health. Input material: naive CD8+ T cells sorted from blood. The sample's cell subset or site label, decoded: CD45RA+CCR7+. The DNA sequence is given as TGTGCCAGCAGCGGACCCGGGACTAGCGGGACCGAGGAGCTGTTTTTT. This yields the protein CASSGPGTSGTEELFF.